Given below is one T cell receptor beta chain in context. What it binds is unknown. These data belong to a study of cytomegalovirus exposure and HLA in healthy donors. The CDR3 covers 13 residues. The ends lost 5 bases at V and 10 bases at J; junction bases unmatched: 10. Germline V gives CDR1 SEHNR, CDR2 FQNEAQ (reference sequence). Study-wide points: The study recorded 150 to 200 TCR beta chains that were cytomegalovirus-associated.

In the PCR, 60 Vbeta and 13 Jbeta primers were used. The protocol was immunoSEQ multiplex PCR, while the TCRdb copy is restricted to in-frame clones and leaves out a portion. The sample comprises more than 80,000 clones, about nine tenths of which are singletons, and about 8.6% rests with the top ten. Sequenced sample: PBMCs. J is TRBJ2-7 and V is TRBV7-9; 8 positions agree with TRBD1. This TCR derives from a man aged 30 to 45 in good health and CMV-seropositive. The CDR3 DNA follows: TGTGCCAGCAGCCCAGCAGGGGGCTTAATACAGTACTTC. Residues: CASSPAGGLIQYF.